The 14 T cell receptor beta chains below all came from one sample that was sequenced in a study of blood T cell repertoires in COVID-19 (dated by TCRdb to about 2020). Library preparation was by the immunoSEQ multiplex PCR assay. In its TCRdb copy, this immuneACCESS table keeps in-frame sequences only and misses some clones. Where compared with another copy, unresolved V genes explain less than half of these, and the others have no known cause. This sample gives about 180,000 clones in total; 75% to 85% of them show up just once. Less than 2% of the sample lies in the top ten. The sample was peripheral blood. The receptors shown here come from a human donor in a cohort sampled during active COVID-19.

The CDR3 coding sequence is TGTGCCAGCAGTGATCGGGGTAGTGGGAAAGAGCAGTTCTTC. Protein sequence: CASSDRGSGKEQFF. The chain has TRBV6-1 and TRBJ2-1; possibly TRBD2 for D (5 bases). The CDR3 is 14 residues long. CDR1 is MNHNS and CDR2 is SASEGT in the germline V gene. V was clipped by 3 bases and J by 10 bases, with 16 bases between them.

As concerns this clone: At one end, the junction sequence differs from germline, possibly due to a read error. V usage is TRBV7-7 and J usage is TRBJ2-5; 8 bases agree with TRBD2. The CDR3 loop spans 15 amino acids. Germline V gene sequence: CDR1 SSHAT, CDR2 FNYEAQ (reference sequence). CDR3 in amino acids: CASSFGGGRRETQYF. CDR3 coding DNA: TGTGCTAGCAGCTTCGGCGGGGGGCGGCGGGAGACCCAGTACTTC.

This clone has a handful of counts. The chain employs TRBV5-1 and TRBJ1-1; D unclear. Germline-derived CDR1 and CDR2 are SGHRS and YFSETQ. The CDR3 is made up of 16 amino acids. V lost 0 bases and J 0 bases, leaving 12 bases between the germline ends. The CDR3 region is CASSLGASNLNTEAFF. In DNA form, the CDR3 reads TGCGCCAGCAGCTTGGGGGCCTCAAACCTGAACACTGAAGCTTTCTTT.

The CDR3 DNA reads TGTGCCAGCAGCGTAGGTAGCGGCCTCTACAATGAGCAGTTCTTC. The encoded protein is CASSVGSGLYNEQFF. This chain links TRBV9 with TRBJ2-1, with a possible D match to TRBD2 (6 bases). The CDR3 is 15 residues long. The germline CDR1 and CDR2 sequences are SGDLS and YYNGEE. Trimming shortened V by 0 bases and J by 3 bases, and 10 bases separated the two germline ends.

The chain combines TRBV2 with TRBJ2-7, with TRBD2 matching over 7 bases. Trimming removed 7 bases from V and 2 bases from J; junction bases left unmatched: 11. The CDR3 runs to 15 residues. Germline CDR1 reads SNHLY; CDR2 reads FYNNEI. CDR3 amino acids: CASTLSSGPTYEQYF. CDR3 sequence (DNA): TGTGCCAGCACCCTATCTAGCGGCCCCACCTACGAGCAGTACTTC.

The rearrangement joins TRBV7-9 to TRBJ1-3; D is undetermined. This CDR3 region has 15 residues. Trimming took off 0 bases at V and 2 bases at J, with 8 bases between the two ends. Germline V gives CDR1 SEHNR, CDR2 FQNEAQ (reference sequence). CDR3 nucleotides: TGTGCCAGCAGCTTAGCAGTCGAGGCTGGAAACACCATATATTTT. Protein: CASSLAVEAGNTIYF.

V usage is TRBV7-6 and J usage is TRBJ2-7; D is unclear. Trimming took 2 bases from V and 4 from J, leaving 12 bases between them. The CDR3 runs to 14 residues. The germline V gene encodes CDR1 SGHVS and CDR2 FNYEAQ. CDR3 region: CASSLSGPQYEQYF. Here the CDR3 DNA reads TGTGCCAGCAGCTTATCGGGTCCCCAGTACGAGCAGTACTTC.

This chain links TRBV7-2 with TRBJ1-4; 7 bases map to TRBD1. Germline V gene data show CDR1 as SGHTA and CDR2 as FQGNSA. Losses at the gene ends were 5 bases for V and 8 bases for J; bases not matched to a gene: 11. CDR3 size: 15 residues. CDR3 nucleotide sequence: TGTGCCAGCAGCACGAGGGACAGTATCGGGGAAAAACTGTTTTTT. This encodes CASSTRDSIGEKLFF.

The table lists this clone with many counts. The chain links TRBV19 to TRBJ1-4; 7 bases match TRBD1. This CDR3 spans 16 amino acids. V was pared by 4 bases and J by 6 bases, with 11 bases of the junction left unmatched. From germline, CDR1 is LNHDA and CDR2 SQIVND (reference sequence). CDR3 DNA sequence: TGTGCCAGTAGTAGAGGGACAGACACCCAACATGAAAAACTGTTTTTT. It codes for CASSRGTDTQHEKLFF.

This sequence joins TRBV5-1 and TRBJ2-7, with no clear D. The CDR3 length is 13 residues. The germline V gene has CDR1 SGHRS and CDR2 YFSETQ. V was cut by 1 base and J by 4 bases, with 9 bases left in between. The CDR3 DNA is TGCGCCAGCAGCTTGACATACGGGTACGAGCAGTACTTC. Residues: CASSLTYGYEQYF.

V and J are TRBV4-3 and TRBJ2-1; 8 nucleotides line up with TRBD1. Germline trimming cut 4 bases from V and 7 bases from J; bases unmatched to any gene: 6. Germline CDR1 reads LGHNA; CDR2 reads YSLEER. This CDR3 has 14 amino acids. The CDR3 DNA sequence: TGCGCCAGCAGCCCTCGGGACAGGAGGAATGAGCAGTTCTTC. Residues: CASSPRDRRNEQFF.

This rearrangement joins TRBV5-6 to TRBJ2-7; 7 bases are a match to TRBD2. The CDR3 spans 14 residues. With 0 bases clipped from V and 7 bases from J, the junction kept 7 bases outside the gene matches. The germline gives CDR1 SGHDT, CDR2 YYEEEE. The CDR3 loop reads CASSLAAGAGEQYF. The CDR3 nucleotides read TGTGCCAGCAGCTTGGCCGCGGGAGCGGGAGAGCAGTACTTC.

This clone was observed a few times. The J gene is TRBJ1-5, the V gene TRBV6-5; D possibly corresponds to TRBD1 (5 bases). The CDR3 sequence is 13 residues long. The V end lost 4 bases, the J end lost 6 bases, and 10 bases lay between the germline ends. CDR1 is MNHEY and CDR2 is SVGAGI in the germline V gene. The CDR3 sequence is CASSSGWGQPQHF. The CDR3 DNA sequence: TGTGCCAGCAGTTCAGGGTGGGGTCAGCCCCAGCATTTT.

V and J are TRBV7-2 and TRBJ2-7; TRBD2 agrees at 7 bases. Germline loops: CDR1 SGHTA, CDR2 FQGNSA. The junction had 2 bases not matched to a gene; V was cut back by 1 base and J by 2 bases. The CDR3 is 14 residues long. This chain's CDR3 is CASSLDSGPYEQYF. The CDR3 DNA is TGTGCCAGCAGCTTAGATAGCGGGCCCTACGAGCAGTACTTC.